This is a list of T cell receptor beta chains from one sample in a study of a mutant IDH1 vaccine in newly diagnosed glioma. Some clones are missing from TCRdb's copy, which holds only in-frame ones; the method was immunoSEQ multiplex PCR. The table has some 19,000 clones, 70% to 85% seen once. The starting material was PBMCs, obtained from a glioma patient treated with radiotherapy, temozolomide or both. These receptors were taken from a man aged 40-49 years with glioma. Each CDR3 is given with its conserved first and last residue. The order of the fields is D gene, J gene, clone size, V gene, CDR3 protein, CDR3 DNA. D genes are given only for firm matches. Clone size is not always given. Where it is, it says once, few, many or a class for expanded clones.

>TRBD1|TRBJ2-2|-|TRBV11-3
CASSTDRGNTGELFF
TGTGCCAGCAGCACCGACAGGGGCAACACCGGGGAGCTGTTTTTT
>TRBD1|TRBJ1-1|few|TRBV5-1
CASSPGQGIEAFF
TGCGCCAGCAGCCCGGGACAGGGAATTGAAGCTTTCTTT
>-|TRBJ1-1|-|TRBV5-6
CASSLPRGTEAFF
TGTGCCAGCAGCTTGCCCAGGGGCACTGAAGCTTTCTTT
>TRBD1|TRBJ2-3|once|TRBV5-8
CASSRLAGQGWDTQYF
TGTGCCAGCAGCCGTCTCGCGGGACAGGGGTGGGATACGCAGTATTTT
>-|TRBJ2-5|-|TRBV9
CASSVGVQSQETQYF
TGTGCCAGCAGCGTAGGGGTACAGAGCCAAGAGACCCAGTACTTC
>-|TRBJ1-1|-|TRBV30
CAWSFGVSTEAFF
TGTGCCTGGAGTTTCGGAGTAAGCACTGAAGCTTTCTTT
>TRBD1|TRBJ2-5|-|TRBV30
CAWGTGGPIQETQYF
TGTGCCTGGGGAACAGGGGGCCCAATACAAGAGACCCAGTACTTC
>-|TRBJ1-1|few|TRBV5-6
CASSLSRGPGRTEAFF
TGTGCCAGCAGCTTAAGCCGCGGCCCGGGGAGAACTGAAGCTTTCTTT
>-|TRBJ1-1|few|TRBV7-9
CASSLLVTEAFF
TGTGCCAGCAGCTTACTCGTGACTGAAGCTTTCTTT
>-|TRBJ1-2|-|TRBV5-4
CASSRDRNYGYTF
TGTGCCAGCAGCCGTGACAGGAACTATGGCTACACCTTC
>TRBD1|TRBJ1-1|-|TRBV4-1
CASSQPGQGLNTEAFF
TGCGCCAGCAGCCAACCTGGACAGGGTTTGAACACTGAAGCTTTCTTT
>TRBD1|TRBJ1-5|-|TRBV27
CASSLRQGYNQPQHF
TGTGCCAGCAGTTTGAGACAGGGATATAATCAGCCCCAGCATTTT
>TRBD1|TRBJ2-5|-|TRBV10-1
CASSEKSAGTGFQETQYF
TGCGCCAGCAGTGAGAAGTCCGCGGGGACAGGGTTCCAAGAGACCCAGTACTTC
>TRBD2|TRBJ2-7|-|TRBV6-1
CASRNSGGVRGEQYF
TGTGCCAGCAGAAATAGCGGAGGAGTGCGGGGGGAGCAGTACTTC
>-|TRBJ2-7|-|TRBV6-5
CASSYSWESSYEQYF
TGTGCCAGCAGTTACTCTTGGGAAAGCTCCTACGAGCAGTACTTC
>-|TRBJ2-2|-|TRBV6-4
CASSERETGELFF
TGTGCCAGCAGTGAGCGAGAAACCGGGGAGCTGTTTTTT
>TRBD1|TRBJ2-1|-|TRBV30
CAWNRGDRGQNEQFF
TGTGCCTGGAACAGGGGGGACAGGGGGCAAAATGAGCAGTTCTTC
>TRBD1|TRBJ1-1|-|TRBV19
CASSLGTGNNEAFF
TGTGCCAGTAGTTTAGGGACAGGGAACAATGAAGCTTTCTTT
>-|TRBJ1-3|-|TRBV6-1
CASSEGSSRGNTIYF
TGTGCCAGCAGTGAAGGGTCGAGTCGGGGAAACACCATATATTTT
>TRBD1|TRBJ2-2|-|TRBV19
CASSIVPQGAYPGELFF
TGTGCCAGTAGTATCGTCCCGCAGGGGGCTTATCCCGGGGAGCTGTTTTTT
>TRBD1|TRBJ2-5|-|TRBV7-9
CASSRTGGETQYF
TGTGCCAGCAGCCGGACAGGGGGCGAGACCCAGTACTTC
>-|TRBJ1-6|-|TRBV19
CASRGASSRSPLHF
TGTGCCAGTAGAGGTGCGAGTTCAAGGTCACCCCTCCACTTT
>-|TRBJ1-5|few|TRBV4-2
CASSQDVYQPQHF
TGTGCCAGCAGCCAAGATGTCTATCAGCCCCAGCATTTT
>TRBD1|TRBJ1-1|few|TRBV30
CAWRRTGTNTEAFF
TGTGCCTGGAGGCGGACAGGGACGAACACTGAAGCTTTCTTT
>-|TRBJ2-5|-|TRBV19
CASLRRGGETQYF
TGTGCCAGCCTTCGGAGGGGCGGCGAGACCCAGTACTTC
>-|TRBJ1-1|-|TRBV4-1
CASSRWTEMNTEAFF
TGCGCCAGCAGCCGATGGACAGAAATGAACACTGAAGCTTTCTTT
>TRBD1|TRBJ1-2|-|TRBV5-1
CASSSQGAEYGYTF
TGCGCCAGCAGCTCCCAGGGGGCGGAATATGGCTACACCTTC
>-|TRBJ2-6|-|TRBV7-2
CASSLVAANVLTF
TGTGCCAGCAGCTTAGTGGCGGCCAACGTCCTGACTTTC
>TRBD1|TRBJ1-2|-|TRBV4-3
CASSQDFVQGGRNGYTF
TGCGCCAGCAGCCAAGATTTCGTTCAGGGGGGTAGGAATGGCTACACCTTC
>-|TRBJ1-2|-|TRBV25-1
CASSEGGARTGYGYTF
TGTGCCAGCAGTGAAGGGGGAGCACGGACGGGCTATGGCTACACCTTC
>-|TRBJ1-5|-|TRBV4-1
CASSQTLTSNQPQHF
TGCGCCAGCAGCCAAACTCTGACTAGCAATCAGCCCCAGCATTTT
>TRBD1|TRBJ2-7|-|TRBV6-5
CASSRSGTAYEQYF
TGTGCCAGCAGTCGATCAGGGACAGCCTACGAGCAGTACTTC
>-|TRBJ1-3|-|TRBV25-1
CASSKPGGFSGNTIYF
TGTGCCAGCAGTAAACCCGGGGGCTTTTCGGGAAACACCATATATTTT
>-|TRBJ2-1|once|TRBV25-1
CASSEATTIPANEQFF
TGTGCCAGCAGTGAAGCCACGACTATCCCGGCGAATGAGCAGTTCTTC
>-|TRBJ1-1|few|TRBV18
CASSPTGTQGLNTEAFF
TGTGCCAGCTCACCAACGGGCACACAGGGTTTGAACACTGAAGCTTTCTTT
>-|TRBJ2-7|-|TRBV10-2
CASLNTRGAGEQYF
TGCGCCAGCCTAAATACCCGGGGGGCGGGCGAGCAGTACTTC
>TRBD1|TRBJ1-5|once|TRBV30
CAWAPGQGYVSNQPQHF
TGTGCCTGGGCGCCGGGACAGGGGTACGTCAGCAATCAGCCCCAGCATTTT
>-|TRBJ2-7|-|TRBV7-2
CASSLGVAATYEQYF
TGTGCCAGCAGCCTCGGGGTAGCGGCAACCTACGAGCAGTACTTC
>-|TRBJ2-1|-|TRBV30
CAGGAGYEQFF
TGTGCAGGGGGCGCGGGGTATGAGCAGTTCTTC
>TRBD2|TRBJ2-2|-|TRBV4-2
CASSQGLGTSGFALVAGELFF
TGTGCCAGCAGCCAAGGCTTAGGGACTAGCGGGTTCGCCCTGGTCGCCGGGGAGCTGTTTTTT
>-|TRBJ1-2|-|TRBV28
CASSSTPHYGYTF
TGTGCCAGCAGTTCCACCCCCCACTATGGCTACACCTTC
>-|TRBJ2-4|-|TRBV5-6
CASSLAGFGQGNIQYF
TGTGCCAGCAGCTTGGCAGGGTTCGGGCAAGGGAACATTCAGTACTTC
>-|TRBJ1-4|-|TRBV7-8
CASSSRQAGEKLFF
TGTGCCAGCAGTTCCAGACAGGCTGGGGAAAAACTGTTTTTT
>-|TRBJ2-3|-|TRBV27
CASSFDGAITDTQYF
TGTGCCAGCAGTTTCGACGGGGCCATCACAGATACGCAGTATTTT
>-|TRBJ1-3|-|TRBV7-7
CASSLELGNTIYF
TGTGCCAGCAGCTTAGAATTGGGGAACACCATATATTTT
>TRBD2|TRBJ2-1|-|TRBV5-1
CASSYGLAGRSSYNEQFF
TGCGCCAGCAGTTACGGACTAGCGGGGCGAAGCTCCTACAATGAGCAGTTCTTC
>-|TRBJ1-2|-|TRBV5-5
CASSLFLQRAENYGYTF
TGTGCCAGCAGCTTGTTCCTGCAGCGGGCGGAGAACTATGGCTACACCTTC
>TRBD1|TRBJ1-2|-|TRBV5-4
CASSLAGQGANLGAGYTF
TGTGCCAGCAGCTTGGCCGGACAGGGGGCGAACCTGGGGGCGGGCTACACCTTC
>-|TRBJ1-5|-|TRBV7-4
CASIVLTRGQPQHF
TGTGCCAGCATCGTACTCACGCGAGGGCAGCCCCAGCATTTT
>-|TRBJ1-1|-|TRBV4-3
CASSQDRRPWDTEAFF
TGCGCCAGCAGCCAAGATAGAAGGCCCTGGGACACTGAAGCTTTCTTT
>-|TRBJ1-1|-|TRBV5-4
CASSFGSRTEAFF
TGTGCCAGCAGCTTTGGCAGTAGGACTGAAGCTTTCTTT
>TRBD1|TRBJ2-1|-|TRBV5-5
CASSSLRTGGFNEQFF
TGTGCCAGCAGCTCCCTCCGGACAGGGGGCTTCAATGAGCAGTTCTTC
>TRBD2|TRBJ2-1|-|TRBV29-1
CSVAAGGKFF
TGCAGCGTTGCTGCGGGAGGGAAGTTCTTC